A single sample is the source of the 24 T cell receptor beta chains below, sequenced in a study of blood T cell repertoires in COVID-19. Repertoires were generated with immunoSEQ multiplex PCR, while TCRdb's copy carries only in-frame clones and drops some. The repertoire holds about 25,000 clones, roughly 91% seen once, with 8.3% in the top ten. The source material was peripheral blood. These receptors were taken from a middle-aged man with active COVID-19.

Here the CDR3 reads CASRPLGRGDSPLHF. CDR3 DNA: TGTGCAAGTCGCCCCCTAGGGCGGGGTGATTCACCCCTCCACTTT. The V gene is TRBV12-2, the J gene TRBJ1-6. TRBV12-2 is listed as a pseudogene. The CDR3 has 15 residues.

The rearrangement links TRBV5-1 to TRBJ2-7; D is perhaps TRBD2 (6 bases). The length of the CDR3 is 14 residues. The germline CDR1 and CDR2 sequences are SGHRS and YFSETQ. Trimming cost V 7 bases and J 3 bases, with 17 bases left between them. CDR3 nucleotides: TGCGCCAGCCGCACTAGCCCGGACAACTACGAGCAGTACGTC. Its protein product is CASRTSPDNYEQYV.

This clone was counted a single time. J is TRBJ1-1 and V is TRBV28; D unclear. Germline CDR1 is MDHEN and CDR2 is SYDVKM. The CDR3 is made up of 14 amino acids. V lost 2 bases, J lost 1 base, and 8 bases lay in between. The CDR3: CASSLVHKNTEAFF. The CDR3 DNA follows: TGTGCCAGCAGTTTAGTCCACAAGAACACTGAAGCTTTCTTT.

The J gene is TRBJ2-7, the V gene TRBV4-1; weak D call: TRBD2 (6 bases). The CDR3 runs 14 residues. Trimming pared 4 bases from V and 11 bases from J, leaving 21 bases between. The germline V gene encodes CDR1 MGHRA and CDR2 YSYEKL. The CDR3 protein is CASSPRVGQGGEYF. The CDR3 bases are TGCGCCAGCAGCCCAAGAGTCGGGCAGGGCGGGGAGTACTTC.

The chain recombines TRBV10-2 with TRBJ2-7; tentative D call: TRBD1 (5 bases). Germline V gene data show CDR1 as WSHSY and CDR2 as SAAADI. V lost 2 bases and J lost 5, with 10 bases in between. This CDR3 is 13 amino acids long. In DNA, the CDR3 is TGCGCCAGCAGTGAGAATGGCAGGGACGAGCAGTACGTC. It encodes CASSENGRDEQYV.

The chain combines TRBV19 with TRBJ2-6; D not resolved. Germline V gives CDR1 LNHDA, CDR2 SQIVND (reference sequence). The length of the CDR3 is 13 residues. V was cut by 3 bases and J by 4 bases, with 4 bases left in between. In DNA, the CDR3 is TGTGCCAGTAGTATCGGGGGGGCCAACGTCCTGACTTTC. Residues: CASSIGGANVLTF.

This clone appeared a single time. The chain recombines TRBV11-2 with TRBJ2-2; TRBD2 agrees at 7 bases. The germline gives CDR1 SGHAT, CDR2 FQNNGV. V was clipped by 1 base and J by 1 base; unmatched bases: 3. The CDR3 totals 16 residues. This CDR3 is CASSLGQRENTGELFF. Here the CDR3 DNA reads TGTGCCAGCAGCTTAGGTCAGCGGGAGAACACCGGGGAGCTGTTTTTT.

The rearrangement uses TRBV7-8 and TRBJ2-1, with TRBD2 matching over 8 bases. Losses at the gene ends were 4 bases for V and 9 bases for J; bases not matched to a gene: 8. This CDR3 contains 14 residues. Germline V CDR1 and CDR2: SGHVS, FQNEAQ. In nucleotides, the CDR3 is TGTGCCAGCAGCTACCGGGAGGGCCGCCGTGAGCAGTTCTTC. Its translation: CASSYREGRREQFF.

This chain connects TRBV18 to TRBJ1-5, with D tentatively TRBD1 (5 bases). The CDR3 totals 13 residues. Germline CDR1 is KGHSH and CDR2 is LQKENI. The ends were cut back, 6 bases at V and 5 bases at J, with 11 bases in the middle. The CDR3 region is CASSPKQDQPQHF. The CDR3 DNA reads TGTGCCAGCTCCCCTAAACAGGATCAGCCCCAGCATTTT.

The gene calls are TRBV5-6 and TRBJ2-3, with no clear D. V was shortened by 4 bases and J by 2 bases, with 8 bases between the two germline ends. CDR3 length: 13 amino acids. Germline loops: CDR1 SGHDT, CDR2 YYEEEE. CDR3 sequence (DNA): TGTGCCAGCAGCCAACGAGACACAGATACGCAGTATTTT. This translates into CASSQRDTDTQYF.

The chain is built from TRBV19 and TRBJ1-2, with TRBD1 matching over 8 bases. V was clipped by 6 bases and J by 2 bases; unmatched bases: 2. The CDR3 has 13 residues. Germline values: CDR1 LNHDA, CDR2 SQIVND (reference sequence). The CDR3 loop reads CASRWTGNYGYTF. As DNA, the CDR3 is TGTGCCAGTAGATGGACAGGGAACTATGGCTACACCTTC.

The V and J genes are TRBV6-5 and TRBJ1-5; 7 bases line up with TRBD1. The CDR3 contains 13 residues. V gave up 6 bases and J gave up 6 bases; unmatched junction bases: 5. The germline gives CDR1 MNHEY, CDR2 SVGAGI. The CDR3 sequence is CASSRDSGQPQHF. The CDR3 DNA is TGTGCCAGCAGCCGGGACAGCGGTCAGCCCCAGCATTTT.

Here the CDR3 reads CASSDSTGGWGELFF. The CDR3 DNA sequence: TGTGCCAGCAGTGATTCTACAGGGGGCTGGGGGGAGCTGTTTTTT. The chain links TRBV6-1 to TRBJ2-2; 9 bases are a match to TRBD1. The CDR3 loop spans 15 amino acids. The V segment lost 3 bases and the J segment 8 bases; nucleotides outside the gene matches: 7. Germline values: CDR1 MNHNS, CDR2 SASEGT.

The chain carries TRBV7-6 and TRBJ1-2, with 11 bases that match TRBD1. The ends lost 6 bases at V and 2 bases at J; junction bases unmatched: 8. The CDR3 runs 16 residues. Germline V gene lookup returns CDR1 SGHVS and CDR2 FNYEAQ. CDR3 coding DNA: TGTGCCAGCAGTCTGGGACAGGGGGTCCCAAACTATGGCTACACCTTC. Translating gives CASSLGQGVPNYGYTF.

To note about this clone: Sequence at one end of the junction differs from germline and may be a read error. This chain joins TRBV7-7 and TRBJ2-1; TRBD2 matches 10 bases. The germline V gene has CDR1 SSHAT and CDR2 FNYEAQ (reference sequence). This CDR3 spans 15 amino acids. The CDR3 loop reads CASSLLAGSYNEQFF. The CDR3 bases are TGTGCTAGCAGCTTACTAGCGGGGAGTTACAATGAGCAGTTCTTC.

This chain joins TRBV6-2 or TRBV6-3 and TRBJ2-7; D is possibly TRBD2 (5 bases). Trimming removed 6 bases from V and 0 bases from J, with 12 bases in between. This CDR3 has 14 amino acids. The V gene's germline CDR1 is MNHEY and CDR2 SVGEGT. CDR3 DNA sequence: TGTGCCAGCAGCCTAGCTGCAAGCTCCTACGAGCAGTACGTC. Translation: CASSLAASSYEQYV.

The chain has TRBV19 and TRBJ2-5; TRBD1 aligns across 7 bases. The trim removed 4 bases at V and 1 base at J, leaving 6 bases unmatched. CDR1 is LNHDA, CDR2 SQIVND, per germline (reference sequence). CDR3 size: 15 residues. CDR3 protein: CASSRNRGSQETQYF. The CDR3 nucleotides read TGTGCCAGTAGTAGAAACAGGGGTTCCCAAGAGACCCAGTACTTC. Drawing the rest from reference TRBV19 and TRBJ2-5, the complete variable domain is DGGITQSPKYLFRKEGQNVTLSCEQNLNHDAMYWYRQDPGQGLRLIYYSQIVNDFQKGDIAEGYSVSREKKESFPLTVTSAQKNPTAFYLCASSRNRGSQETQYFGPGTRLLVL.

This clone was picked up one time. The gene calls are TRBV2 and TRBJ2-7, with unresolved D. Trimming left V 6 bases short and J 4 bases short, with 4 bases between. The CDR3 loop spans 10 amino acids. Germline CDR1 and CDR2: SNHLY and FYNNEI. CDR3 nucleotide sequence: TGTGCCAGCAGATTATACGAGCAGTACGTC. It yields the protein CASRLYEQYV.

The CDR3 DNA follows: TGCGCCAGCAGCTGGATCCCAGGGGGCAACTACGAGCAGTACGTC. Residues: CASSWIPGGNYEQYV. J is TRBJ2-7 and V is TRBV5-1, with 8 bases fitting TRBD1. V lost 3 bases and J lost 3; bases outside the gene matches: 8. Germline V gene data show CDR1 as SGHRS and CDR2 as YFSETQ. The CDR3 spans 15 residues.

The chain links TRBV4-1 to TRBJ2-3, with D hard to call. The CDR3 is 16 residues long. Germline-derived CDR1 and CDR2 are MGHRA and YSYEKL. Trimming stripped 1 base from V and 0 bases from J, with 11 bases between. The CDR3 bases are TGCGCCAGCAGCCAAGTGGTTGGCGGTAGCACAGATACGCAGTATTTT. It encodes CASSQVVGGSTDTQYF.

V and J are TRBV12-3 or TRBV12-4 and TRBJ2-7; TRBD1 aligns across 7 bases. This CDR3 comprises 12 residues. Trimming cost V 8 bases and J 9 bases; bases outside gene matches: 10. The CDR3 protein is CASSPDRSLQYF. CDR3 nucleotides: TGTGCCAGCTCTCCGGACAGGTCTTTGCAGTACTTC.

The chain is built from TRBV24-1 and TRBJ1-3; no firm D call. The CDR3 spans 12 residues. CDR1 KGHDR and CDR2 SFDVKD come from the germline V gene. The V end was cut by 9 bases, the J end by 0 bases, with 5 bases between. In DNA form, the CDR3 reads TGTGCCACCGGCAGCTCTGGAAACACCATATATTTT. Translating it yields CATGSSGNTIYF.

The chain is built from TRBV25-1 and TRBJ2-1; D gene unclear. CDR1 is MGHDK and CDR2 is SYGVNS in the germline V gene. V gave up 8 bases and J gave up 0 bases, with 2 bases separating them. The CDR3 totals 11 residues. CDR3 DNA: TGTGCCAGCCGCTCCTACAATGAGCAGTTCTTC. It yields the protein CASRSYNEQFF.

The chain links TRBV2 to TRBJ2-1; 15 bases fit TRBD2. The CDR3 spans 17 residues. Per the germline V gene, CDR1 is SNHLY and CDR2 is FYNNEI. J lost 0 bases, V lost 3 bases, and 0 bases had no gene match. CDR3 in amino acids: CASSEGLAGGSYNEQFF. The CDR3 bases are TGTGCCAGCAGTGAGGGACTAGCGGGGGGCTCCTACAATGAGCAGTTCTTC. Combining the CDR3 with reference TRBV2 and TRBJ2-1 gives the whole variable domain EPEVTQTPSHQVTQMGQEVILRCVPISNHLYFYWYRQILGQKVEFLVSFYNNEISEKSEIFDDQFSVERPDGSNFTLKIRSTKLEDSAMYFCASSEGLAGGSYNEQFFGPGTRLTVL.